The rows below give T cell receptor beta chains drawn from one sample of a study of shared clonotypes between healthy human individuals. Using immunoSEQ multiplex PCR, the repertoire was profiled, and TCRdb retains in-frame clones only, with some absent. The sample contains roughly 1,600,000 clones, just under 99% of which appear only once. The material sequenced was naive CD4+ T cells sorted from blood. The receptors come from a man under 40 in good health. Both conserved end residues are part of each CDR3. Each record gives: CDR3 DNA, CDR3 protein, D gene, V gene, CDR3 length, J gene, clone size. The D gene is left open where the match is weak. Rows give clone size only sometimes, using once, few, many, or a class for an expanded clone.

CDR3 DNA: TGCAGCGTCTCAGTCGGTGGAAACACCATATATTTT
CDR3 protein: CSVSVGGNTIYF
D gene: NA
V gene: TRBV29-1
CDR3 length: 12
J gene: TRBJ1-3
clone size: NA

CDR3 DNA: TGTGCCAGCAGCCAGAATAGGGGACTACCTGAAGCTTTCTTT
CDR3 protein: CASSQNRGLPEAFF
D gene: NA
V gene: TRBV14
CDR3 length: 14
J gene: TRBJ1-1
clone size: NA

CDR3 DNA: TGTGCCAGCAGCTTAGGACAGGGCCATCAGCCCCAGCATTTT
CDR3 protein: CASSLGQGHQPQHF
D gene: TRBD1
V gene: TRBV7-2
CDR3 length: 14
J gene: TRBJ1-5
clone size: NA

CDR3 DNA: TGTGCCAGCAGCTTATTCGCGACTAGCGGGAGAGGGGAGCAGTACTTC
CDR3 protein: CASSLFATSGRGEQYF
D gene: TRBD2
V gene: TRBV7-6
CDR3 length: 16
J gene: TRBJ2-7
clone size: NA

CDR3 DNA: TGTGCCAGCAGCTTGGGTCTAGTCCAAGAGACCCAGTACTTC
CDR3 protein: CASSLGLVQETQYF
D gene: NA
V gene: TRBV5-4
CDR3 length: 14
J gene: TRBJ2-5
clone size: NA

CDR3 DNA: TGTGCCAGCAAACGGGACACTATCTACGAGCAGTACTTC
CDR3 protein: CASKRDTIYEQYF
D gene: NA
V gene: TRBV28
CDR3 length: 13
J gene: TRBJ2-7
clone size: NA

CDR3 DNA: TGTGCCAGCAGTTCAGTTCAGCCCCAGCATTTT
CDR3 protein: CASSSVQPQHF
D gene: NA
V gene: TRBV28
CDR3 length: 11
J gene: TRBJ1-5
clone size: NA

CDR3 DNA: TGTGCCAGCAGGGCACCGGGACAGGACTACGAGCAGTACTTC
CDR3 protein: CASRAPGQDYEQYF
D gene: TRBD1
V gene: TRBV5-4
CDR3 length: 14
J gene: TRBJ2-7
clone size: once

CDR3 DNA: TGTGCCAGCAGTTTGTTCTCGGGACTGCCGGTCAATCAGCCCCAGCATTTT
CDR3 protein: CASSLFSGLPVNQPQHF
D gene: NA
V gene: TRBV28
CDR3 length: 17
J gene: TRBJ1-5
clone size: NA

CDR3 DNA: TGCGCCAGCAGCTCCCAGACTAGCGGGAGAGGGATCACCGGGGAGCTGTTTTTT
CDR3 protein: CASSSQTSGRGITGELFF
D gene: TRBD2
V gene: TRBV4-1
CDR3 length: 18
J gene: TRBJ2-2
clone size: once

CDR3 DNA: TGTGCCAGCAGCCGGTACGATCCGAACACTGAAGCTTTCTTT
CDR3 protein: CASSRYDPNTEAFF
D gene: NA
V gene: TRBV14
CDR3 length: 14
J gene: TRBJ1-1
clone size: NA

CDR3 DNA: TGTGCCAGCAGCTTTTCTTTTTGGGGAAACACTGAAGCTTTCTTT
CDR3 protein: CASSFSFWGNTEAFF
D gene: NA
V gene: TRBV5-6
CDR3 length: 15
J gene: TRBJ1-1
clone size: NA

CDR3 DNA: TGTGCCAGCAGCTTACTTCAAGAAGAGCAGTACTTC
CDR3 protein: CASSLLQEEQYF
D gene: NA
V gene: TRBV7-9
CDR3 length: 12
J gene: TRBJ2-7
clone size: NA

CDR3 DNA: TGTGCCAGCAGCGTAGGTTCGAGGCGGACAGGGCTAGAGACCCAGTACTTC
CDR3 protein: CASSVGSRRTGLETQYF
D gene: TRBD1
V gene: TRBV9
CDR3 length: 17
J gene: TRBJ2-5
clone size: NA

CDR3 DNA: TGTGCCAGCAGCTCTGCGTGGGGTGAAAACACCATATATTTT
CDR3 protein: CASSSAWGENTIYF
D gene: NA
V gene: TRBV7-6
CDR3 length: 14
J gene: TRBJ1-3
clone size: NA

CDR3 DNA: TGTGCCAGCAGAGGGCCCCAGGGAGCGAATGAGCAGTTCTTC
CDR3 protein: CASRGPQGANEQFF
D gene: NA
V gene: TRBV28
CDR3 length: 14
J gene: TRBJ2-1
clone size: NA

CDR3 DNA: TGTGCCAGCAGCTCGGGAGAGACCCAGTACTTC
CDR3 protein: CASSSGETQYF
D gene: NA
V gene: TRBV7-9
CDR3 length: 11
J gene: TRBJ2-5
clone size: once

CDR3 DNA: TGTGCCAGCAGCGTAGTTGGGTCGGCAGGGGGGTTTGGCTACACCTTC
CDR3 protein: CASSVVGSAGGFGYTF
D gene: TRBD1
V gene: TRBV9
CDR3 length: 16
J gene: TRBJ1-2
clone size: NA

CDR3 DNA: TGCGCCAGCAGCTGGGGGACCGAGGGGACCGGGGAGCTGTTTTTT
CDR3 protein: CASSWGTEGTGELFF
D gene: NA
V gene: TRBV5-1
CDR3 length: 15
J gene: TRBJ2-2
clone size: NA

CDR3 DNA: TGTGCCAGCAGCTCACGACAGGGAACCCCCTACGAGCAGTACTTC
CDR3 protein: CASSSRQGTPYEQYF
D gene: TRBD1
V gene: TRBV7-9
CDR3 length: 15
J gene: TRBJ2-7
clone size: NA

CDR3 DNA: TGTGCCAGCAGGCGACAGGGCCCGGAGACCCAGTACTTC
CDR3 protein: CASRRQGPETQYF
D gene: TRBD1
V gene: TRBV2
CDR3 length: 13
J gene: TRBJ2-5
clone size: NA

CDR3 DNA: TGCGCCAGCAGGACTAGCGGGTCCTACGAGCAGTACTTC
CDR3 protein: CASRTSGSYEQYF
D gene: TRBD2
V gene: TRBV5-1
CDR3 length: 13
J gene: TRBJ2-7
clone size: NA

CDR3 DNA: TGTGCCACCAGCCAGCGGACTTACCCCACCGGGGAGCTGTTTTTT
CDR3 protein: CATSQRTYPTGELFF
D gene: NA
V gene: TRBV15
CDR3 length: 15
J gene: TRBJ2-2
clone size: once

CDR3 DNA: TGTGCCAGCTCACCCGGGGGAGCGGGGGTTGAAGCTTTCTTT
CDR3 protein: CASSPGGAGVEAFF
D gene: NA
V gene: TRBV18
CDR3 length: 14
J gene: TRBJ1-1
clone size: NA

CDR3 DNA: TGTGCCAGCAGTTTAGTGGGAGCCGGGGAGCTGTTTTTT
CDR3 protein: CASSLVGAGELFF
D gene: NA
V gene: TRBV28
CDR3 length: 13
J gene: TRBJ2-2
clone size: NA

CDR3 DNA: TGTGCCAGCTCCCCGGTCAGCGCCGGGGAGCTGTTTTTT
CDR3 protein: CASSPVSAGELFF
D gene: NA
V gene: TRBV18
CDR3 length: 13
J gene: TRBJ2-2
clone size: once

CDR3 DNA: TGTGCCAGCTCACCACTGGCAGGGATCTTACCTGGGGCCAACGTCCTGACTTTC
CDR3 protein: CASSPLAGILPGANVLTF
D gene: NA
V gene: TRBV18
CDR3 length: 18
J gene: TRBJ2-6
clone size: NA

CDR3 DNA: TGTGCCAGCAGTGAAGCGCTGGGATCTGGGGCCAACGTCCTGACTTTC
CDR3 protein: CASSEALGSGANVLTF
D gene: NA
V gene: TRBV2
CDR3 length: 16
J gene: TRBJ2-6
clone size: NA

CDR3 DNA: TGTGCCAGCATGGTACCGGGCTTCACCGGGGAGCTGTTTTTT
CDR3 protein: CASMVPGFTGELFF
D gene: NA
V gene: TRBV27
CDR3 length: 14
J gene: TRBJ2-2
clone size: NA

CDR3 DNA: TGTGCCAGCAGTTTATATCAGGGTCCGCAAGAGACCCAGTACTTC
CDR3 protein: CASSLYQGPQETQYF
D gene: NA
V gene: TRBV28
CDR3 length: 15
J gene: TRBJ2-5
clone size: NA

CDR3 DNA: TGTGCCAGCAGCATCCCCGCGGGAAACACCATATATTTT
CDR3 protein: CASSIPAGNTIYF
D gene: NA
V gene: TRBV28
CDR3 length: 13
J gene: TRBJ1-3
clone size: NA

CDR3 DNA: TGTGCCAGCAGTGAGGCCACGAATCAGCCCCAGCATTTT
CDR3 protein: CASSEATNQPQHF
D gene: NA
V gene: TRBV28
CDR3 length: 13
J gene: TRBJ1-5
clone size: NA

CDR3 DNA: TGTGCCAGCAGCGTAGGGGGGAACTCCTACAATGAGCAGTTCTTC
CDR3 protein: CASSVGGNSYNEQFF
D gene: NA
V gene: TRBV9
CDR3 length: 15
J gene: TRBJ2-1
clone size: NA

CDR3 DNA: TGTGCCAGCAGGCGACCGGGGCTAGCCGGGTGGCAGTACTTC
CDR3 protein: CASRRPGLAGWQYF
D gene: NA
V gene: TRBV11-2
CDR3 length: 14
J gene: TRBJ2-7
clone size: NA

CDR3 DNA: TGTGCCAGCAGGGGGTTTGTCTCAGGGGACGAGCAGTACTTC
CDR3 protein: CASRGFVSGDEQYF
D gene: NA
V gene: TRBV5-4
CDR3 length: 14
J gene: TRBJ2-7
clone size: NA

CDR3 DNA: TGTGCCAGCCTACCCGGCAGGACGGGAGGCTACACCTTC
CDR3 protein: CASLPGRTGGYTF
D gene: NA
V gene: TRBV28
CDR3 length: 13
J gene: TRBJ1-2
clone size: once

CDR3 DNA: TGTGCCAGTAGTACCCGACGGTCCCAGCATTTT
CDR3 protein: CASSTRRSQHF
D gene: NA
V gene: TRBV19
CDR3 length: 11
J gene: TRBJ1-5
clone size: NA

CDR3 DNA: TGTGCCAGCAGTTTCAAGGCCGGATTGGGGGAGCAGTACTTC
CDR3 protein: CASSFKAGLGEQYF
D gene: NA
V gene: TRBV2
CDR3 length: 14
J gene: TRBJ2-7
clone size: NA

CDR3 DNA: TGTGCCAGCAGCGTATCCCCGGAGGGAGATACGCAGTATTTT
CDR3 protein: CASSVSPEGDTQYF
D gene: NA
V gene: TRBV9
CDR3 length: 14
J gene: TRBJ2-3
clone size: NA

CDR3 DNA: TGTGCCAGCAGCCAAAATAGCAATCAGCCCCAGCATTTT
CDR3 protein: CASSQNSNQPQHF
D gene: NA
V gene: TRBV6-6
CDR3 length: 13
J gene: TRBJ1-5
clone size: NA

CDR3 DNA: TGTGCCAGCAGCCCGAGGGGACAGGGAATTGGCGGGAGCTTCACCGGGGAGCTGTTTTTT
CDR3 protein: CASSPRGQGIGGSFTGELFF
D gene: TRBD1
V gene: TRBV5-8
CDR3 length: 20
J gene: TRBJ2-2
clone size: once

CDR3 DNA: TGTGCCAGCGATCAACCGAACACCGGGGAGCTGTTTTTT
CDR3 protein: CASDQPNTGELFF
D gene: NA
V gene: TRBV19
CDR3 length: 13
J gene: TRBJ2-2
clone size: NA

CDR3 DNA: TGTGCCAGCACGTTACGCTCCGGGGTCGGGGAAAAACTGTTTTTT
CDR3 protein: CASTLRSGVGEKLFF
D gene: NA
V gene: TRBV6-5
CDR3 length: 15
J gene: TRBJ1-4
clone size: NA

CDR3 DNA: TGTGCCAGCAGCGCGGGACTAGCGGGAGTGGAGACCCAGTACTTC
CDR3 protein: CASSAGLAGVETQYF
D gene: TRBD2
V gene: TRBV9
CDR3 length: 15
J gene: TRBJ2-5
clone size: NA

CDR3 DNA: TGTGCCAGCACCTCCCCGGGACACACCTACGAGCAGTACTTC
CDR3 protein: CASTSPGHTYEQYF
D gene: NA
V gene: TRBV28
CDR3 length: 14
J gene: TRBJ2-7
clone size: NA

CDR3 DNA: TGCGCCAGCAAAACCGGACTAGCGGGACAAAATGAGCAGTTCTTC
CDR3 protein: CASKTGLAGQNEQFF
D gene: TRBD2
V gene: TRBV5-1
CDR3 length: 15
J gene: TRBJ2-1
clone size: NA

CDR3 DNA: TGTGCCAGCAGCTCAGGGTTCGGTACTACAAATGAGCAGTTCTTC
CDR3 protein: CASSSGFGTTNEQFF
D gene: NA
V gene: TRBV7-2
CDR3 length: 15
J gene: TRBJ2-1
clone size: NA

CDR3 DNA: TGTGCCAGTAGCCCCGGGACTAGGGACAATGAGCAGTTCTTC
CDR3 protein: CASSPGTRDNEQFF
D gene: TRBD2
V gene: TRBV19
CDR3 length: 14
J gene: TRBJ2-1
clone size: NA

CDR3 DNA: TGTGCCAGCTCACCACTGCGAGGGATCCAGACGAACGAGCAGTACTTC
CDR3 protein: CASSPLRGIQTNEQYF
D gene: NA
V gene: TRBV18
CDR3 length: 16
J gene: TRBJ2-7
clone size: NA

CDR3 DNA: TGTGCCAGCAGCGAAACAGGGAATCCGGAGACCCAGTACTTC
CDR3 protein: CASSETGNPETQYF
D gene: NA
V gene: TRBV27
CDR3 length: 14
J gene: TRBJ2-5
clone size: NA

CDR3 DNA: TGTGCCAGCAGCTTAGTAGTGGGTTATTCCCAGCATTTT
CDR3 protein: CASSLVVGYSQHF
D gene: NA
V gene: TRBV11-2
CDR3 length: 13
J gene: TRBJ1-5
clone size: NA

CDR3 DNA: TGTGCCAGCAGTTTCTCAGGCGGGGCCCCCTACAATGAGCAGTTCTTC
CDR3 protein: CASSFSGGAPYNEQFF
D gene: NA
V gene: TRBV27
CDR3 length: 16
J gene: TRBJ2-1
clone size: NA

CDR3 DNA: TGCGCCAGCGCGGAAAGCTCCTACAATGAGCAGTTCTTC
CDR3 protein: CASAESSYNEQFF
D gene: NA
V gene: TRBV5-1
CDR3 length: 13
J gene: TRBJ2-1
clone size: NA